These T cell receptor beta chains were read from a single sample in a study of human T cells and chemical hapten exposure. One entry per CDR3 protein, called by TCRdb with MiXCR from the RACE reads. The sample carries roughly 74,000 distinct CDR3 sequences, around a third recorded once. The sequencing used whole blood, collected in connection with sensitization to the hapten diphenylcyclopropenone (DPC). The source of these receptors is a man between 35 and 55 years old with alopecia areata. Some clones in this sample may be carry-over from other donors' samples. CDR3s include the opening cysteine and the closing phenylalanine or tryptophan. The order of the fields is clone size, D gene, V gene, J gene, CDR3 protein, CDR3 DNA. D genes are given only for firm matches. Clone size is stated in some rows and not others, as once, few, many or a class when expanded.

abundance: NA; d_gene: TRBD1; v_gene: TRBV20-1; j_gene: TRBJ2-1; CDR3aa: CSAIQGPEQFF; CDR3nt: TGCAGTGCCATACAGGGGCCTGAGCAGTTCTTC
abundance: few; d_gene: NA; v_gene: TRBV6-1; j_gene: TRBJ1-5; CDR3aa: CASSEAGPNQPQHF; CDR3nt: TGTGCCAGCAGTGAAGCAGGGCCTAATCAGCCCCAGCATTTT
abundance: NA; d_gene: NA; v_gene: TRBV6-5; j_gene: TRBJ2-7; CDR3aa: CASTYSPGEGKSYEQYF; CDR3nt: TGTGCCAGCACCTATAGCCCCGGTGAAGGGAAGTCCTACGAGCAGTACTTC
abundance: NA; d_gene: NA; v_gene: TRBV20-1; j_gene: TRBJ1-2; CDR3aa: CSARRLGKGTYGYTF; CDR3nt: TGCAGTGCTCGCCGCCTGGGTAAGGGAACCTATGGCTACACCTTC
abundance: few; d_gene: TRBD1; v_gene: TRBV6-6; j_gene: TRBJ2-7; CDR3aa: CASSYSRQGGEQYF; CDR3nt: TGTGCCAGCAGTTACTCGAGACAGGGCGGCGAGCAGTACTTC
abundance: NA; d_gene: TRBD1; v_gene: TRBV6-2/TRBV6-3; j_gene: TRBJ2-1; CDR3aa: CASSLSGTGLFF; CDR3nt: TGTGCCAGCAGTTTATCAGGGACAGGTTTGTTCTTC
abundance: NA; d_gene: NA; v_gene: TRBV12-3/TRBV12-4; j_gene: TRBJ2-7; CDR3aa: CASSFGSPHGEQYF; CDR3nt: TGTGCCAGCAGTTTCGGCAGCCCTCACGGGGAGCAGTACTTC
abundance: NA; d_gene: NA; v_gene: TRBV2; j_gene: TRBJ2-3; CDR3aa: CASRAPGGDTQYF; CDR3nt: TGTGCCAGCAGAGCCCCAGGCGGTGATACGCAGTATTTT
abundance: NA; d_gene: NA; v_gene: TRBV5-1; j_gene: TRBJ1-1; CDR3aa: CASSLDSANTEAFF; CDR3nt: TGCGCCAGCAGCTTGGACAGCGCGAACACTGAAGCTTTCTTT
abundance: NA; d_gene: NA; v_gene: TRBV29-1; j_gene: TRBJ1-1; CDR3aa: CSAHVGGAEAFF; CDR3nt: TGCAGCGCCCATGTAGGGGGGGCTGAAGCTTTCTTT
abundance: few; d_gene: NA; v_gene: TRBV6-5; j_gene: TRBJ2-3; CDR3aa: CASSYSRGDTQYF; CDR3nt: TGTGCCAGCAGTTACTCTAGGGGAGATACGCAGTATTTT
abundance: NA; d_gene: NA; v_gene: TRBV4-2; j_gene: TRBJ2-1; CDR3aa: CASSQDRGSNEQFF; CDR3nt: TGTGCCAGCAGCCAAGATCGGGGGAGCAATGAGCAGTTCTTC
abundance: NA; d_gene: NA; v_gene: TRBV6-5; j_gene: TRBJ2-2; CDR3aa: CASSYSTGTESNTGELFF; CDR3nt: TGTGCCAGCAGTTACTCGACCGGGACGGAGTCGAACACCGGGGAGCTGTTTTTT
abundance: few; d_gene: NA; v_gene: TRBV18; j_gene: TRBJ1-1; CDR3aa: CASSPSGGTEAFF; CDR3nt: TGTGCCAGCTCACCTTCGGGTGGCACTGAAGCTTTCTTT
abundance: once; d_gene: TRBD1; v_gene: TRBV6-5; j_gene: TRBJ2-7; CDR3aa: CASKGTGSYYEQYF; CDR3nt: TGTGCCAGCAAAGGGACAGGGTCCTACTACGAGCAGTACTTC
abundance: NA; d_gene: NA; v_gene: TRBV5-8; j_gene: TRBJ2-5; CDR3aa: CASSLGQGLGETQYF; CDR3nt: TGTGCCAGCAGCTTGGGTCAGGGGCTTGGAGAGACCCAGTACTTC
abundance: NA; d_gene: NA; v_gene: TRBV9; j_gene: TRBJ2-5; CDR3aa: CASSYTGDAYVETQYF; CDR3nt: TGTGCCAGCAGCTACACGGGAGATGCGTACGTAGAGACCCAGTACTTC
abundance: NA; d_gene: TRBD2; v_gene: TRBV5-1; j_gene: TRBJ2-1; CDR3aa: CASSLVSGGPTNEQFF; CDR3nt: TGCGCCAGCAGCTTGGTTTCGGGAGGGCCCACTAATGAGCAGTTCTTC
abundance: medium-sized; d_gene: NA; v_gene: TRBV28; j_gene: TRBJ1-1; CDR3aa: CASSPRTPGHSTEAFF; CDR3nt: TGTGCCAGCAGTCCACGGACCCCCGGGCATAGCACTGAAGCTTTCTTT
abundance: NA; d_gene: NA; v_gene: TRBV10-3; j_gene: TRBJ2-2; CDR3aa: CAISEMAGDTGELFF; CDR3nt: TGTGCCATCAGTGAAATGGCAGGAGATACCGGGGAGCTGTTTTTT
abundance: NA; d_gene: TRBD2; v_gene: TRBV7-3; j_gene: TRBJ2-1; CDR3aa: CASSQTAGGGRSEQFF; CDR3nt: TGTGCCAGCAGCCAAACAGCGGGAGGTGGCCGTAGTGAGCAGTTCTTC
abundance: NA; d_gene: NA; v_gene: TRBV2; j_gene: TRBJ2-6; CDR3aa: CATSTGYGANVLTF; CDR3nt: TGTGCCACCTCGACAGGTTACGGGGCCAACGTCCTGACTTTC
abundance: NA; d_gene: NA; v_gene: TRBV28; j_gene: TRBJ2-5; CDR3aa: CASSPPPGYETQYF; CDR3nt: TGTGCCAGCAGTCCGCCCCCAGGGTATGAGACCCAGTACTTC
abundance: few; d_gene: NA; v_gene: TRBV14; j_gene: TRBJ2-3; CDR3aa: CASSQAPSGTDTQYF; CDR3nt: TGTGCCAGCAGCCAAGCTCCTAGTGGCACAGATACGCAGTATTTT
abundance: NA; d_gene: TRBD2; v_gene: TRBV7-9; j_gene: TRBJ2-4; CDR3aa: CASSAPSGGVDIQYF; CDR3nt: TGTGCCAGCAGCGCCCCTAGCGGGGGTGTAGACATTCAGTACTTC
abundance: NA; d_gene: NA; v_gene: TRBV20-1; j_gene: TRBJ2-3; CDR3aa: CSVRSSTIQDTQYF; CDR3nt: TGCAGTGTCAGGAGCTCTACGATCCAAGATACGCAGTATTTT
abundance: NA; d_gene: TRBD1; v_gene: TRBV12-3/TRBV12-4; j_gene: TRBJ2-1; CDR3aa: CASTSPGQDYNEQFF; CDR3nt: TGTGCCAGCACCTCACCCGGACAGGACTACAATGAGCAGTTCTTC
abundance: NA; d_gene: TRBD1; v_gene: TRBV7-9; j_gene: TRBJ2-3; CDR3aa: CASSSAGGQGVTDTQYF; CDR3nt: TGTGCCAGCAGCTCAGCGGGCGGACAGGGAGTAACAGATACGCAGTATTTT
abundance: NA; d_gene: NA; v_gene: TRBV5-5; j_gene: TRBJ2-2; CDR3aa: CASSLGGEQNGELFF; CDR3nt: TGTGCCAGCAGCTTGGGTGGGGAGCAGAACGGGGAGCTGTTTTTT
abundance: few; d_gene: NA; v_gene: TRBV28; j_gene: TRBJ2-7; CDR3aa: CASIETSSGDYEQYF; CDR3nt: TGTGCCAGCATCGAAACCTCGTCCGGAGACTACGAGCAGTACTTC
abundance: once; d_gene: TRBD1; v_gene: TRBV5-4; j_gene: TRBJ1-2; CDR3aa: CASSLRTTGEGYTF; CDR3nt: TGTGCCAGCAGCTTGAGAACGACAGGGGAAGGCTACACCTTC
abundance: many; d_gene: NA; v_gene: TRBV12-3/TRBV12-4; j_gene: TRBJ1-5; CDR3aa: CASSLEGWNQPQHF; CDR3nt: TGTGCCAGCAGTTTAGAGGGGTGGAATCAGCCCCAGCATTTT
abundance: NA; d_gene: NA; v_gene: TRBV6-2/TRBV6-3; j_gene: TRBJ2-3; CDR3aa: CASSSSSPRSQYF; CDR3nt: TGTGCCAGCAGTTCCTCCAGCCCCCGGTCGCAGTATTTT
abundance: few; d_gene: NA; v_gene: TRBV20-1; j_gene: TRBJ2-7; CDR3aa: CSALSAEGLYEQYF; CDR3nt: TGCAGTGCGCTCTCAGCGGAAGGTCTATACGAGCAGTACTTC
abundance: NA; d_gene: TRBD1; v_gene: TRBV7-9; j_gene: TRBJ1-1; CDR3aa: CASSQGGSGTGEYVEAFF; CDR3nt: TGTGCCAGCAGTCAAGGGGGGAGCGGGACAGGGGAATATGTTGAAGCTTTCTTT
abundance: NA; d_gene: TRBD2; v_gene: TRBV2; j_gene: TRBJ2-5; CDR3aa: CASSTNEAGNQETQYF; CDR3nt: TGTGCCAGCAGCACCAATGAAGCGGGAAACCAAGAGACCCAGTACTTC
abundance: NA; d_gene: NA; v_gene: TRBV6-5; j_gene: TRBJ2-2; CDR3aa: CASSYSIGLTNTGELFF; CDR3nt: TGTGCCAGCAGTTACTCGATTGGACTGACGAACACCGGGGAGCTGTTTTTT
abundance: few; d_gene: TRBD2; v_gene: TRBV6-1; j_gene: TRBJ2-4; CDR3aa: CASSEMGLAGGTGAKNIQYF; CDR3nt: TGTGCCAGCAGTGAAATGGGACTAGCGGGAGGGACTGGGGCCAAAAACATTCAGTACTTC
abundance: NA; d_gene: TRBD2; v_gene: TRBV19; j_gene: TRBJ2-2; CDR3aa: CASGTSVVGELFF; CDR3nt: TGTGCCAGTGGGACTAGCGTCGTCGGGGAGCTGTTTTTT
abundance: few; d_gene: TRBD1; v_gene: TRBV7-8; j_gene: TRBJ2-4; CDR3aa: CASSLGGTGGRPMGLNIQYF; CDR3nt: TGTGCCAGCAGCTTAGGGGGAACAGGGGGCAGACCCATGGGCCTAAACATTCAGTACTTC
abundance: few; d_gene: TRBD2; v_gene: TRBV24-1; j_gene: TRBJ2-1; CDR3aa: CATSDEGLAGPSSYNEQFF; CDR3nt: TGTGCCACCAGTGATGAGGGACTAGCGGGACCTAGCTCCTACAATGAGCAGTTCTTC
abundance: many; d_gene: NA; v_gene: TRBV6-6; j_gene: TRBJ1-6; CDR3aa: CASSPPGRVNSPLHF; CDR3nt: TGTGCCAGCAGTCCCCCGGGACGGGTAAATTCACCCCTCCACTTT
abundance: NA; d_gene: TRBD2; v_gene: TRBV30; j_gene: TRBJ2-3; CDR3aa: CAWSRSGKADTQYF; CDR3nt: TGTGCCTGGAGTAGGAGCGGGAAAGCAGATACGCAGTATTTT
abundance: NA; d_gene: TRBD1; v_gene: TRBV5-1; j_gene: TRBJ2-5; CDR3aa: CASSSWDSQETQYF; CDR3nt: TGCGCCAGCAGTTCCTGGGACAGCCAAGAGACCCAGTACTTC
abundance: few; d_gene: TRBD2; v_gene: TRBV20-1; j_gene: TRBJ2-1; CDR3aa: CSARDLTSGTEQFF; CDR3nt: TGCAGTGCTAGAGATCTAACTAGCGGGACCGAGCAGTTCTTC
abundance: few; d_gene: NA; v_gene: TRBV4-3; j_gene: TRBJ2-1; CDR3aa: CASSPMGASYNEQFF; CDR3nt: TGCGCCAGCAGCCCGATGGGAGCATCCTACAATGAGCAGTTCTTC